Listed below are T cell receptor beta chains from one sample, sequenced in a study of chemoradiotherapy in HPV16-positive cancers. Sequencing used immunoSEQ multiplex PCR; TCRdb keeps in-frame clones, though not all of them. The sample contains a few thousand clones, roughly 74% of which appear only once. The sample was tumor tissue, taken from a patient who underwent chemoradiotherapy. These receptors all stem from a human donor with HPV-associated anogenital cancer. CDR3s include the opening cysteine and the closing phenylalanine or tryptophan. D genes are given only for firm matches. Where a row states a size, it is once, few, many or the class of an expanded clone; other rows omit it.

v_call	d_call	clone_size	j_call	cdr3_aa	cdr3_nt
TRBV28	NA	NA	TRBJ1-6	CASRGAYSPLHF	TGTGCCAGCAGAGGAGCTTACTCACCCCTCCACTTT
TRBV4-1	TRBD2	NA	TRBJ2-1	CASSQGGTRYNEQFF	TGCGCCAGCAGCCAAGGAGGGACTAGGTACAATGAGCAGTTCTTC
TRBV11-2	NA	once	TRBJ2-3	CASSLQLPRTDTQYF	TGTGCCAGCAGCTTACAGCTCCCGCGCACAGATACGCAGTATTTT
TRBV6-1	NA	NA	TRBJ1-2	CASRTDRHANYGYTF	TGTGCCAGCAGAACGGACAGACATGCTAACTATGGCTACACCTTC
TRBV14	NA	NA	TRBJ1-4	CASSFIRGEGEKLFF	TGTGCCAGCAGCTTTATCAGGGGAGAGGGTGAAAAACTGTTTTTT
TRBV15	NA	few	TRBJ2-7	CATSRGSGQSSYEQYF	TGTGCCACCAGCAGAGGATCAGGCCAAAGCTCCTACGAGCAGTACTTC
TRBV5-6	NA	NA	TRBJ1-2	CASSWGRASGGYTF	TGTGCCAGCAGCTGGGGCCGGGCCTCAGGGGGCTACACCTTC
TRBV5-6	TRBD1	once	TRBJ1-5	CASSSDRGLNQPQHF	TGTGCCAGCAGCAGCGACAGGGGGCTCAATCAGCCCCAGCATTTT
TRBV7-3	NA	NA	TRBJ2-7	CASSPDNGPPHEQYF	TGTGCCAGCAGCCCCGATAACGGTCCGCCTCACGAGCAGTACTTC
TRBV5-4	NA	NA	TRBJ1-4	CASSLGRFPNEKLFF	TGTGCCAGCAGCTTGGGTCGGTTCCCTAATGAAAAACTGTTTTTT
TRBV27	NA	NA	TRBJ2-5	CASSLSGLIGGGQYF	TGTGCCAGCAGTTTATCTGGCTTGATCGGGGGAGGCCAGTACTTC
TRBV14	TRBD1	NA	TRBJ2-1	CASSPGQGWNEQFF	TGTGCCAGCAGCCCTGGACAGGGTTGGAATGAGCAGTTCTTC
TRBV27	NA	NA	TRBJ1-1	CASSLWGLGRNTEAFF	TGTGCCAGCAGTCTTTGGGGGTTGGGGAGGAACACTGAAGCTTTCTTT
TRBV5-1	NA	few	TRBJ2-5	CASSLGLGAQQETQYF	TGCGCCAGCAGCTTGGGGTTGGGGGCGCAGCAAGAGACCCAGTACTTC